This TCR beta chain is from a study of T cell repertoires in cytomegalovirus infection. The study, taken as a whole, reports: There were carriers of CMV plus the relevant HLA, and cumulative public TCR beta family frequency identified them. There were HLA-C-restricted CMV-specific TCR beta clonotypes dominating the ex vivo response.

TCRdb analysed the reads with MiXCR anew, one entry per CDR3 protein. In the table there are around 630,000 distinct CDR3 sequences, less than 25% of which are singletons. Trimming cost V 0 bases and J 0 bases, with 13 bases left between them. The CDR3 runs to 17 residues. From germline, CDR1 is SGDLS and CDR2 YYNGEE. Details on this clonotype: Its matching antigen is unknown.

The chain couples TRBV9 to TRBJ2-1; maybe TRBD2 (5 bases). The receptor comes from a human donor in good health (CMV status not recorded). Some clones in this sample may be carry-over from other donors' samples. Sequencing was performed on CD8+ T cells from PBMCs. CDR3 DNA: TGTGCCAGCAGCGTAGCTGTTCGGGGAAGCTCCTACAATGAGCAGTTCTTC. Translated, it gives CASSVAVRGSSYNEQFF.